One and the same sample provided the 31 T cell receptor beta chains below, sequenced in a study of T cell responses to AZD1222 COVID-19 vaccine. The data were produced by immunoSEQ multiplex PCR, yet TCRdb's version contains in-frame clones alone and is incomplete. This sample carries 130,000 to 150,000 clones, around nine tenths of them seen once, and the ten largest clones take roughly 5.6%. The input for sequencing was peripheral blood, taken on day 0 of AZD1222 vaccination. These receptor sequences come from an adult in good health.

This chain joins TRBV27 and TRBJ1-1; 9 positions agree with TRBD1. Germline assignment: CDR1 MNHEY and CDR2 SMNVEV (reference sequence). The J segment lost 2 bases and the V segment lost 1 base, leaving 11 bases of the junction unmatched. This CDR3 spans 18 amino acids. The CDR3 reads CASSLLGTQGARNTEAFF. The CDR3 DNA is TGTGCCAGCAGTTTATTGGGCACACAGGGGGCGCGCAACACTGAAGCTTTCTTT.

DNA of the CDR3: TGCAGCGTTGAAGATCGGGCGGCAGGGCCCTACGAGCAGTACTTC. Protein: CSVEDRAAGPYEQYF. The V and J genes are TRBV29-1 and TRBJ2-7; TRBD1 might be the D (5 bases). The V gene lost 0 bases and the J gene lost 2 bases, with 14 bases spanning the gap. This CDR3 has 15 residues. Germline assignment: CDR1 SQVTM and CDR2 ANQGSEA.

The J gene is TRBJ2-1, the V gene TRBV6-2 or TRBV6-3; D gene unclear. The CDR3 length is 15 residues. The germline CDR1 and CDR2 sequences are MNHEY and SVGEGT. V was pared by 4 bases and J by 5 bases, with 15 bases between. The DNA of the CDR3 is TGTGCCAGCAGTTCGCGGAGAGTCGCGGACAATGAGCAGTTCTTC. Translated, it gives CASSSRRVADNEQFF.

The V call is TRBV10-3, the J call TRBJ2-7, with 14 bases aligning to TRBD2. V gave up 2 bases and J gave up 4 bases; unmatched junction bases: 1. In germline, CDR1 is ENHRY, CDR2 SYGVKD. This CDR3 comprises 15 residues. This CDR3 is CAISEGLAGGYEQYF. The CDR3 DNA reads TGTGCCATCAGTGAGGGACTAGCGGGAGGTTACGAGCAGTACTTC.

The gene calls are TRBV19 and TRBJ2-7; tentatively, D is TRBD1 (5 bases). The CDR3 contains 13 residues. CDR1 and CDR2 from the germline V gene are LNHDA and SQIVND (reference sequence). V dropped 3 bases and J dropped 1 base, with 7 bases sitting between them. The CDR3 nucleotides are TGTGCCAGTAGTATTAAGGGGTCCTACGAGCAGTACTTC. Translated: CASSIKGSYEQYF.

The rearrangement uses TRBV5-4 and TRBJ2-1; D perhaps matches TRBD2 (6 bases). Germline V gene sequence: CDR1 SGHNT, CDR2 YYREEE (reference sequence). The CDR3 sequence is 16 residues long. Deletions cut 6 bases from V and 0 bases from J, with 16 bases between. The DNA for the CDR3 is TGTGCCAGCACCCCGGAGGGTGGGGTCTCCTACAATGAGCAGTTCTTC. As protein: CASTPEGGVSYNEQFF.

This clone showed up just once. The DNA for the CDR3 is TGTGCCAGTAGGGAGCGGGGCTCTAGCACAGATACGCAGTATTTT. This encodes CASRERGSSTDTQYF. The chain uses TRBV19 and TRBJ2-3; 7 bases match TRBD2. There are 15 residues in the CDR3. V gave up 6 bases and J gave up 0 bases; unmatched junction bases: 6. Germline-derived CDR1 and CDR2 are LNHDA and SQIVND (reference sequence).

The genes are TRBV28 and TRBJ1-6; D is unclear. This CDR3 has 11 residues. Per germline, CDR1 MDHEN and CDR2 SYDVKM. The V gene lost 5 bases and the J gene lost 10 bases, with 6 bases spanning the gap. The CDR3 sequence is CASSVRSPLHF. The DNA of the CDR3 is TGTGCCAGCAGTGTCAGGTCACCCCTCCACTTT. Full variable domain (rest looked up from reference TRBV28 and TRBJ1-6): DVKVTQSSRYLVKRTGEKVFLECVQDMDHENMFWYRQDPGLGLRLIYFSYDVKMKEKGDIPEGYSVSREKKERFSLILESASTNQTSMYLCASSVRSPLHFGNGTRLTVT.

This clone was found once. V usage is TRBV12-5 and J usage is TRBJ2-3, with D maybe TRBD2 (5 bases). The CDR3 has 13 amino acids. The V gene lost 7 bases and the J gene lost 4 bases, with 12 bases spanning the gap. Germline V gene sequence: CDR1 LGHNT, CDR2 FRNRAP. CDR3 region: CASALSGADTQYF. The DNA of the CDR3 is TGTGCTAGTGCCCTGTCCGGGGCAGATACGCAGTATTTT.

This chain's CDR3 is CASTDRGIGTEAFF. In nucleotides, the CDR3 is TGCGCCAGCACGGACAGGGGCATCGGCACTGAAGCTTTCTTT. The chain recombines TRBV5-1 with TRBJ1-1; 9 bases are a match to TRBD1. There are 14 residues in the CDR3. J lost 4 bases, V lost 6 bases, and 7 bases had no gene match. The germline V gene has CDR1 SGHRS and CDR2 YFSETQ.

The chain uses TRBV9 and TRBJ2-3; D is perhaps TRBD2 (5 bases). The CDR3 has 15 residues. Deletions cut 4 bases from V and 2 bases from J, with 14 bases between. Germline CDR1 reads SGDLS; CDR2 reads YYNGEE. The CDR3 here is CASSSRTGDTDTQYF. CDR3 sequence (DNA): TGTGCCAGCAGCTCCCGGACTGGAGACACAGATACGCAGTATTTT. Full variable domain (missing parts from reference TRBV9 and TRBJ2-3): DSGVTQTPKHLITATGQRVTLRCSPRSGDLSVYWYQQSLDQGLQFLIQYYNGEERAKGNILERFSAQQFPDLHSELNLSSLELGDSALYFCASSSRTGDTDTQYFGPGTRLTVL.

The rearrangement links TRBV19 to TRBJ2-4, with D possibly TRBD1 on 5 matching bases. CDR3 length equals 13 residues. The germline V gene encodes CDR1 LNHDA and CDR2 SQIVND (reference sequence). The V end lost 0 bases, the J end lost 7 bases, and 7 bases lay between the germline ends. This CDR3 reads CASSIDHRNIQYF. As DNA, the CDR3 is TGTGCCAGTAGTATAGATCACAGGAACATTCAGTACTTC.

The chain recombines TRBV10-1 with TRBJ1-5; the match to TRBD1 covers 8 bases. The junction had 7 bases not matched to a gene; V was cut back by 4 bases and J by 5 bases. The CDR3 sequence is 15 residues long. In germline, CDR1 is WNHNN, CDR2 SYGVQD (reference sequence). The CDR3, as DNA: TGCGCCAGCAGTGCCGGGACAGGCACCCATCAGCCCCAGCATTTT. It is translated as CASSAGTGTHQPQHF.

The V gene is TRBV6-1, the J gene TRBJ1-1; D remains ambiguous. Trimming removed 2 bases at V and 1 base at J, with 11 bases between. Germline CDR1 is MNHNS and CDR2 is SASEGT. CDR3 length equals 15 residues. CDR3 in amino acids: CASSETQNSNTEAFF. CDR3 bases: TGTGCCAGCAGTGAAACACAGAATTCGAACACTGAAGCTTTCTTT.

The V and J genes are TRBV7-9 and TRBJ1-1, with D unresolved. The germline V gene has CDR1 SEHNR and CDR2 FQNEAQ (reference sequence). V lost 5 bases and J lost 3, with 16 bases in between. The CDR3 loop spans 15 amino acids. Here the CDR3 DNA reads TGTGCCAGCAGCCTTACTGGCGGGCTGGACACTGAAGCTTTCTTT. Amino acids: CASSLTGGLDTEAFF. Supplemented by reference TRBV7-9 and TRBJ1-1, the full variable domain reads DTGVSQNPRHKITKRGQNVTFRCDPISEHNRLYWYRQTLGQGPEFLTYFQNEAQLEKSRLLSDRFSAERPKGSFSTLEIQRTEQGDSAMYLCASSLTGGLDTEAFFGQGTRLTVV.

The genes are TRBV29-1 and TRBJ1-3; a possible D gene is TRBD1 (5 bases). This CDR3 is built from 11 residues. Trimming shortened V by 5 bases and J by 4 bases, and 6 bases separated the two germline ends. Germline assignment: CDR1 SQVTM and CDR2 ANQGSEA. CDR3 protein: CSVWGGNTIYF. DNA for the CDR3: TGCAGCGTTTGGGGGGGAAACACCATATATTTT.

The chain links TRBV7-2 to TRBJ2-1; perhaps TRBD2 as D (5 bases). This CDR3 is built from 14 residues. V shed 3 bases and J shed 11 bases, with 17 bases lying between them. Germline V gene data show CDR1 as SGHTA and CDR2 as FQGNSA. The CDR3 coding sequence is TGTGCCAGCAGCTTCAGCCGGGAACTCCCTAAGCAGTTCTTC. As protein: CASSFSRELPKQFF.

This clone was detected many times. This chain joins TRBV7-9 and TRBJ2-7; D perhaps matches TRBD1 (5 bases). V was clipped by 5 bases and J by 2 bases, with 16 bases between them. The CDR3 is made up of 15 amino acids. CDR1 and CDR2 (germline): SEHNR, FQNEAQ (reference sequence). The CDR3 DNA follows: TGTGCCAGCAGCCAAGGTTCAGGGCCTACCTACGAGCAGTACTTC. It is translated as CASSQGSGPTYEQYF. The full variable domain, with the rest looked up from reference TRBV7-9 and TRBJ2-7, is DTGVSQNPRHKITKRGQNVTFRCDPISEHNRLYWYRQTLGQGPEFLTYFQNEAQLEKSRLLSDRFSAERPKGSFSTLEIQRTEQGDSAMYLCASSQGSGPTYEQYFGPGTRLTVT.

V and J are TRBV7-2 and TRBJ2-4, with D perhaps matching TRBD2 (7 bases). V shed 7 bases and J shed 2 bases, with 24 bases lying between them. The CDR3 runs to 18 residues. Germline CDR1 SGHTA, CDR2 FQGNSA. The chain's CDR3 is CASTLWGGPKRTKNIQYF. The CDR3 nucleotides are TGTGCCAGCACCCTTTGGGGGGGGCCTAAGAGGACCAAAAACATTCAGTACTTC.

The chain employs TRBV15 and TRBJ2-1; 8 bases fit TRBD1. The germline CDR1 and CDR2 sequences are LNHNV and YYDKDF (reference sequence). J lost 3 bases, V lost 5 bases, and 9 bases had no gene match. CDR3 length equals 16 residues. CDR3 protein: CATSGTWTGNYNEQFF. In DNA, the CDR3 is TGTGCCACCAGCGGAACTTGGACAGGGAACTACAATGAGCAGTTCTTC.

The V call is TRBV19, the J call TRBJ1-1, with D hard to call. Trimming took 5 bases from V and 1 from J, leaving 8 bases between them. CDR3 length equals 13 residues. Germline assignment: CDR1 LNHDA and CDR2 SQIVND (reference sequence). CDR3 sequence: CASSSTENTEAFF. The DNA for the CDR3 is TGTGCCAGTAGTTCCACGGAGAACACTGAAGCTTTCTTT.

This clone was seen only a few times. The gene calls are TRBV25-1 and TRBJ2-7, with TRBD2 matching over 9 bases. The trim removed 4 bases at V and 4 bases at J, leaving 2 bases unmatched. From germline, CDR1 is MGHDK and CDR2 SYGVNS. The CDR3 is 13 residues long. CDR3 sequence (DNA): TGTGCCAGCAGTGTGCTAGCGGGGTACGAGCAGTACTTC. It specifies CASSVLAGYEQYF.

This chain links TRBV28 with TRBJ1-2; no reliable D call. This CDR3 contains 13 residues. The V gene's germline CDR1 is MDHEN and CDR2 SYDVKM. V gave up 3 bases and J gave up 8 bases, with 13 bases separating them. CDR3 sequence: CASSFPGVGGYTF. The CDR3 nucleotides read TGTGCCAGCAGTTTCCCTGGGGTCGGCGGCTACACCTTC.

With regard to this clone: One end of the junction fails to match germline, which may point to a read error. The chain is built from TRBV20-1 and TRBJ2-7; D may be TRBD2 (5 bases). Germline CDR1 reads DFQATT; CDR2 reads SNEGSKA (reference sequence). The CDR3 covers 8 residues. CDR3 amino acids: CSANGVDF. CDR3 DNA: TGCAGTGCTAACGGGGTTGACTTC.

The chain carries TRBV9 and TRBJ2-1; TRBD2 matches at 8 bases. CDR3 length: 14 amino acids. Germline V gene sequence: CDR1 SGDLS, CDR2 YYNGEE. V dropped 0 bases and J dropped 8; count of bases not matched to a gene: 4. CDR3: CASSVAGGGDEQFF. For the CDR3, the DNA is TGTGCCAGCAGCGTAGCCGGGGGGGGCGATGAGCAGTTCTTC. Full variable domain (outside the CDR3, taken from reference TRBV9 and TRBJ2-1): DSGVTQTPKHLITATGQRVTLRCSPRSGDLSVYWYQQSLDQGLQFLIQYYNGEERAKGNILERFSAQQFPDLHSELNLSSLELGDSALYFCASSVAGGGDEQFFGPGTRLTVL.

The chain employs TRBV19 and TRBJ1-5; weak D call: TRBD1 (6 bases). CDR1 and CDR2 (germline): LNHDA, SQIVND (reference sequence). Deletions cut 4 bases from V and 9 bases from J, with 16 bases between. This CDR3 contains 14 residues. CDR3 sequence: CASSNWDNLTPQHF. As DNA, the CDR3 is TGTGCCAGTAGTAACTGGGACAACCTAACGCCCCAGCATTTT.

V gene TRBV11-2 combines with J gene TRBJ1-6; 8 positions match TRBD1. Germline lookup yields CDR1 SGHAT and CDR2 FQNNGV. This CDR3 contains 14 residues. After removal of 1 base from V and 7 bases from J, the junction contained 0 bases not matched to a gene. The CDR3 DNA reads TGTGCCAGCAGCTTAGGGACAGGGAATTCACCCCTCCACTTT. Translated: CASSLGTGNSPLHF.

The V and J genes are TRBV27 and TRBJ1-1; 7 nucleotides agree with TRBD1. Looked up from germline, CDR1 is MNHEY and CDR2 is SMNVEV (reference sequence). Losses at the gene ends were 4 bases for V and 1 base for J; bases not matched to a gene: 3. There are 14 residues in the CDR3. The CDR3 bases are TGTGCCAGCAGTTCAGGGGGGACGAACACTGAAGCTTTCTTT. Its translation: CASSSGGTNTEAFF.

The chain uses TRBV7-2 and TRBJ2-5, with D perhaps TRBD1 (6 bases). The CDR3 is 14 residues long. The germline V and J ends were trimmed by 6 bases and 5 bases, with 16 bases remaining between them. Germline CDR1 SGHTA, CDR2 FQGNSA. The CDR3 bases are TGTGCCAGCAGTCCCAGGGGAGTGAGGGAGACCCAGTACTTC. Translation gives CASSPRGVRETQYF.

The chain recombines TRBV5-1 with TRBJ1-4; D not resolved. Trimming removed 7 bases from V and 5 bases from J, with 15 bases in between. Germline-derived CDR1 and CDR2 are SGHRS and YFSETQ. The CDR3 contains 14 residues. As DNA, the CDR3 is TGCGCCAGCTCCGCGGGAGGCGGAAATGAAAAACTGTTTTTT. Translated, it gives CASSAGGGNEKLFF. Looking up the rest from reference TRBV5-1 and TRBJ1-4 gives the full variable domain: KAGVTQTPRYLIKTRGQQVTLSCSPISGHRSVSWYQQTPGQGLQFLFEYFSETQRNKGNFPGRFSGRQFSNSRSEMNVSTLELGDSALYLCASSAGGGNEKLFFGSGTQLSVL.

The rearrangement links TRBV4-2 to TRBJ2-1; TRBD2 matches at 14 bases. The ends lost 5 bases at V and 9 bases at J; junction bases unmatched: 6. The CDR3 length is 15 residues. Per the germline V gene, CDR1 is LGHNA and CDR2 is YNFKEQ. CDR3 sequence (DNA): TGTGCCAGCAGCGACGGGACTAGCGGGAGAGGTGAGCAGTTCTTC. Translation: CASSDGTSGRGEQFF.